This TCR beta chain comes out of a study of cytomegalovirus exposure and HLA in healthy donors. Study context: Out of 350 to 400 genotyped donors, around 80% belonged to the Caucasian-associated ancestry cluster.

Study-wide results and limits: HLA alleles showed associations with roughly 17,000 TCR beta sequences in a later analysis, at a 0.05 false discovery rate.

The PCR used 60 Vbeta and 13 Jbeta primers. Sequenced by immunoSEQ multiplex PCR; TCRdb stores in-frame clones only, minus some. The sample has 180,000 or so clones, about 80% seen once. For this clone: Its antigen is not identified.

Material for sequencing was PBMCs. The origin of this receptor is a man aged 18 to 29 in good health and CMV-seronegative.

The CDR3 DNA sequence: TGTGCCAGCAGTTATGTTTTCGGGGGGGCCTGGGGCGAGCAGTTCTTC. This encodes CASSYVFGGAWGEQFF. The chain uses TRBV27 and TRBJ2-1; 8 nucleotides line up with TRBD2. The CDR3 is 16 residues long. Trimming removed 4 bases from V and 10 bases from J; junction bases left unmatched: 15. Per germline, CDR1 MNHEY and CDR2 SMNVEV (reference sequence).